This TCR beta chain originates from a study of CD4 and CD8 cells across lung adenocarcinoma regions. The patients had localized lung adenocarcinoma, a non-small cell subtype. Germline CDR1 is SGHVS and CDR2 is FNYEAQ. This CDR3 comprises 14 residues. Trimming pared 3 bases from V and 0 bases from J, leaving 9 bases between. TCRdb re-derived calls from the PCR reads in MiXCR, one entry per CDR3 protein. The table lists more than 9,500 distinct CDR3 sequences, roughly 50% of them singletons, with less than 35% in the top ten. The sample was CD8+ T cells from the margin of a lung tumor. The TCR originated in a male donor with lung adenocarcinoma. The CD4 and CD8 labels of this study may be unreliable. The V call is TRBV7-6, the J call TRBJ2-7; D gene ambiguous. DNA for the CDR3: TGTGCCAGCAGCTTGTATCCGGGCTCCTACGAGCAGTACTTC. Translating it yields CASSLYPGSYEQYF.